This TCR beta chain was retrieved from a study of technical replicates of blood from a handful of donors. V was trimmed by 0 bases and J by 5 bases, leaving 10 bases between them. Looked up from germline, CDR1 is KGHSH and CDR2 is LQKENI. The CDR3 extends over 14 amino acids. The table came from immunoSEQ multiplex PCR; TCRdb's copy has only in-frame clones and leaves some out. The sample comprises tens of thousands of clones, under 99% of which are singletons, and 0.2% to 0.25% rests with the top ten. The TCR sequence derives from a human donor in good health. The specimen sequenced was T cells isolated from PBMCs. V and J are TRBV18 and TRBJ2-5; weak D call: TRBD1 (5 bases). DNA for the CDR3: TGTGCCAGCTCACCACCGGCAGGGCGGGAGACCCAGTACTTC. This encodes CASSPPAGRETQYF.